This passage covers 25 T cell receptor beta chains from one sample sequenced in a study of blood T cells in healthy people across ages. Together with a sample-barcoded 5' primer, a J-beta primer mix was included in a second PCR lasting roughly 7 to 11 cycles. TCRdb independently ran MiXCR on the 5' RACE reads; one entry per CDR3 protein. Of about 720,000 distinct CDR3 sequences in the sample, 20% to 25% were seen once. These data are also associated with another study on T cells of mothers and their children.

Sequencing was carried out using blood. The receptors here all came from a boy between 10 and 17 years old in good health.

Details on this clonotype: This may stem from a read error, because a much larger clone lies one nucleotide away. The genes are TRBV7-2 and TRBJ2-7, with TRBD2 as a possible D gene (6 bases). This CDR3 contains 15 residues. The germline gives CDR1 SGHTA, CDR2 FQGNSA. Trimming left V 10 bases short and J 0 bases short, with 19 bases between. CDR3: CTIPPVAGSSYEQYF. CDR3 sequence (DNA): TGTACCATCCCCCCAGTTGCGGGAAGCTCCTACGAGCAGTACTTC.

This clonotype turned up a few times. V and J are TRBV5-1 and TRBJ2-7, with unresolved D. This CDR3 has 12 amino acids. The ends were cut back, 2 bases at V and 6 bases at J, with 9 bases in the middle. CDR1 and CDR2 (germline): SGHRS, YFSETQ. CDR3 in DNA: TGCGCCAGCAGCTTCGAGGTTGGCGAGCAGTACTTC. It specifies CASSFEVGEQYF.

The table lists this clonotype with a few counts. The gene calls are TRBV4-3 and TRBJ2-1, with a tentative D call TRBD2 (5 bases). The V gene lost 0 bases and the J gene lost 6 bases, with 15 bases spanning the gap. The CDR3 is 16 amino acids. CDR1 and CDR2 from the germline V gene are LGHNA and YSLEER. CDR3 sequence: CASSQDLALGSNEQFF. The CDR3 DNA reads TGCGCCAGCAGCCAAGATTTGGCACTAGGCTCCAATGAGCAGTTCTTC.

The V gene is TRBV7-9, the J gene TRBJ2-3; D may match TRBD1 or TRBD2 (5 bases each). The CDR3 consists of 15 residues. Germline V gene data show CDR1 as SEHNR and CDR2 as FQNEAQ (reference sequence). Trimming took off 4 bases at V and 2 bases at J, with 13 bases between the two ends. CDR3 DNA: TGTGCCAGCAGCTGGGACCTAGCCCCCACAGATACGCAGTATTTT. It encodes CASSWDLAPTDTQYF. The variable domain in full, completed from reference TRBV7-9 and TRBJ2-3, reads DTGVSQNPRHKITKRGQNVTFRCDPISEHNRLYWYRQTLGQGPEFLTYFQNEAQLEKSRLLSDRFSAERPKGSFSTLEIQRTEQGDSAMYLCASSWDLAPTDTQYFGPGTRLTVL.

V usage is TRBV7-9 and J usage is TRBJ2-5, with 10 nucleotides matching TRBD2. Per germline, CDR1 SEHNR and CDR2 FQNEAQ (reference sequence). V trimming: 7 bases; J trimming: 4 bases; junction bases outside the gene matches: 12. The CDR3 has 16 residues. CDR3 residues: CASTPRASGGPETQYF. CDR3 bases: TGTGCCAGCACCCCGAGGGCTAGCGGGGGTCCAGAGACCCAGTACTTC. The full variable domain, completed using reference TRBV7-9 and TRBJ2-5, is DTGVSQNPRHKITKRGQNVTFRCDPISEHNRLYWYRQTLGQGPEFLTYFQNEAQLEKSRLLSDRFSAERPKGSFSTLEIQRTEQGDSAMYLCASTPRASGGPETQYFGPGTRLLVL.

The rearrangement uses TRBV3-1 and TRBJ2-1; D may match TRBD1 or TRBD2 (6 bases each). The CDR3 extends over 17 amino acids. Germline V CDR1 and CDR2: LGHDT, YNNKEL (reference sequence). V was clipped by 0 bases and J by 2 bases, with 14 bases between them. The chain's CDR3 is CASSQDRPGATYNEQFF. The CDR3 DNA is TGTGCCAGCAGCCAAGATCGCCCGGGGGCCACCTACAATGAGCAGTTCTTC.

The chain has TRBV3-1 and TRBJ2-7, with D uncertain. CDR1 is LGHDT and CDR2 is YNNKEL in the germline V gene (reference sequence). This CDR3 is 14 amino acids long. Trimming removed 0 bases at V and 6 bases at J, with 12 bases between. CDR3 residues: CASSQETIAFEQYF. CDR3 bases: TGTGCCAGCAGCCAAGAGACAATAGCTTTCGAGCAGTACTTC.

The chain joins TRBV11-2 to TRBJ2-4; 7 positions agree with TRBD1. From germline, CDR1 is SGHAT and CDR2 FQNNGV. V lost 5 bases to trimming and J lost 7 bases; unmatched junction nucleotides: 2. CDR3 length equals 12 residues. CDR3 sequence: CASSQGENIQYF. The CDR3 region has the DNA TGTGCCAGCAGCCAGGGGGAGAACATTCAGTACTTC.

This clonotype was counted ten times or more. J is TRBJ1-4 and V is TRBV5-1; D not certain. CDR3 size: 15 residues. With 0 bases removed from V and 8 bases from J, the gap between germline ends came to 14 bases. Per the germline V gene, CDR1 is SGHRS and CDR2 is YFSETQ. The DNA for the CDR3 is TGCGCCAGCAGCTTGGCGGGTCTTGAGGGCGAAAAACTGTTTTTT. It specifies CASSLAGLEGEKLFF.

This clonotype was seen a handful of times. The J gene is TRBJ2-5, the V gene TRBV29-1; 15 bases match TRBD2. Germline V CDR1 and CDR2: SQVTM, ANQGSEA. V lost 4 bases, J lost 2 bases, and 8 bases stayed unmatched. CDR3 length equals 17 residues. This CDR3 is CSVVGLAGGVGQETQYF. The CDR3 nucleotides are TGCAGCGTTGTGGGACTAGCGGGAGGAGTTGGACAAGAGACCCAGTACTTC. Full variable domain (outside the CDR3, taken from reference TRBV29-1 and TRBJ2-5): SAVISQKPSRDICQRGTSLTIQCQVDSQVTMMFWYRQQPGQSLTLIATANQGSEATYESGFVIDKFPISRPNLTFSTLTVSNMSPEDSSIYLCSVVGLAGGVGQETQYFGPGTRLLVL.

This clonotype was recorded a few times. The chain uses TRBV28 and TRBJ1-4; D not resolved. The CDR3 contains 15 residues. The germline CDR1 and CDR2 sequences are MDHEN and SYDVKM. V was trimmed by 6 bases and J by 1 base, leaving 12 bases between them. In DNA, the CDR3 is TGTGCCAGCAGCGCACACCCCCGAACTAATGAAAAACTGTTTTTT. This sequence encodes CASSAHPRTNEKLFF.

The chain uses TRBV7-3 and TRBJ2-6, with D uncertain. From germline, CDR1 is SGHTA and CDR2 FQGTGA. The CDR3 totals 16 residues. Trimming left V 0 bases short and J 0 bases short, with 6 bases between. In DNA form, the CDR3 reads TGTGCCAGCAGCTTAACTCCCAGCTCTGGGGCCAACGTCCTGACTTTC. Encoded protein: CASSLTPSSGANVLTF.

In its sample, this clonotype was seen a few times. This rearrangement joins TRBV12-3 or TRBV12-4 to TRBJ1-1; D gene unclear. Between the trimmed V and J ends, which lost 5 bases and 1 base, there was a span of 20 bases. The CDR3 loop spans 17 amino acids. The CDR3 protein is CASSPHNWVDPNTEAFF. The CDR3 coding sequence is TGTGCCAGCAGTCCGCATAATTGGGTGGACCCGAACACTGAAGCTTTCTTT.

The CDR3 DNA follows: TGTGCCAGCAGCTTGACCGGTACCGGTGAAAAACTGTTTTTT. Its translation: CASSLTGTGEKLFF. The chain uses TRBV11-2 and TRBJ1-4; D is ambiguous. Trimming removed 3 bases at V and 7 bases at J, with 12 bases between. The CDR3 sequence is 14 residues long. Per germline, CDR1 SGHAT and CDR2 FQNNGV.

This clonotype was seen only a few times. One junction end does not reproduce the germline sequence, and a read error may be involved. CDR3 residues: CASSLGDRGLYETQYF. CDR3 nucleotides: TGTGCCAGCAGTTTAGGGGACAGGGGGCTCTATGAGACCCAGTACTTC. This rearrangement joins TRBV7-6 to TRBJ2-5; TRBD1 matches at 12 bases. In germline, CDR1 is SGHVS, CDR2 FNYEAQ. The CDR3 spans 16 residues. Drawing the rest from reference TRBV7-6 and TRBJ2-5, the complete variable domain is GAGVSQSPRYKVTKRGQDVALRCDPISGHVSLYWYRQALGQGPEFLTYFNYEAQQDKSGLPNDRFSAERPEGSISTLTIQRTEQRDSAMYRCASSLGDRGLYETQYFGPGTRLLVL.

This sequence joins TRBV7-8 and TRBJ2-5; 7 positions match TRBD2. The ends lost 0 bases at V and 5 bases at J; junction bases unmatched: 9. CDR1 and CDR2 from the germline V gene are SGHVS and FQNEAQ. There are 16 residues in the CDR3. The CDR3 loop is CASSLALMGGVETQYF. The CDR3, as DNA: TGTGCCAGCAGCTTAGCGCTGATGGGGGGGGTCGAGACCCAGTACTTC. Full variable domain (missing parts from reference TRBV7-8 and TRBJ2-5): GAGVSQSPRYKVAKRGQDVALRCDPISGHVSLFWYQQALGQGPEFLTYFQNEAQLDKSGLPSDRFFAERPEGSVSTLKIQRTQQEDSAVYLCASSLALMGGVETQYFGPGTRLLVL.

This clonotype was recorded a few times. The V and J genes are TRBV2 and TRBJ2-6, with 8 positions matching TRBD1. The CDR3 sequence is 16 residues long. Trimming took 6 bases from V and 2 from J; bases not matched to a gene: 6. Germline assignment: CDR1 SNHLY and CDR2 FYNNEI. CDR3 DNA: TGTGCCAGCAGGAGGACAGGGTTGGCTGGGGCCAACGTCCTGACTTTC. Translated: CASRRTGLAGANVLTF.

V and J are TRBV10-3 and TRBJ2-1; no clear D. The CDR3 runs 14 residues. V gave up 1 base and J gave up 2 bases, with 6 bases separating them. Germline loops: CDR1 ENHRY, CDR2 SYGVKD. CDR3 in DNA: TGTGCCATCAGTGAGTTGGGGACCTACAATGAGCAGTTCTTC. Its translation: CAISELGTYNEQFF.

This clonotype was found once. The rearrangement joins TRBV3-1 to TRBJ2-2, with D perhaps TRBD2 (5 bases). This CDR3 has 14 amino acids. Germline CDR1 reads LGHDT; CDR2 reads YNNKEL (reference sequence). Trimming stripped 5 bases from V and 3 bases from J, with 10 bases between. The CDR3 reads CASSLGEHTGELFF. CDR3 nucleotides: TGTGCCAGCAGCTTGGGAGAGCACACCGGGGAGCTGTTTTTT.

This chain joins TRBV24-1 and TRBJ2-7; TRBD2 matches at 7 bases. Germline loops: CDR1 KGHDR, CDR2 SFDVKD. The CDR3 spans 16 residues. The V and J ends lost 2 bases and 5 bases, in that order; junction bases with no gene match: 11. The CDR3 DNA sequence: TGTGCCACCAGTGATTATGCTAGCGGACGGGGAAACGAGCAGTACTTC. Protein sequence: CATSDYASGRGNEQYF.

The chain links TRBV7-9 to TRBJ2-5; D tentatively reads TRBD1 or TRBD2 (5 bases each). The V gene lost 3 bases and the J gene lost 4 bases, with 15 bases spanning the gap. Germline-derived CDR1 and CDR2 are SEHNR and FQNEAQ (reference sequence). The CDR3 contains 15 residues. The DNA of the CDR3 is TGTGCCAGCAGCTTTTACCCGGGACCCCCAGAGACCCAGTACTTC. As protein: CASSFYPGPPETQYF.

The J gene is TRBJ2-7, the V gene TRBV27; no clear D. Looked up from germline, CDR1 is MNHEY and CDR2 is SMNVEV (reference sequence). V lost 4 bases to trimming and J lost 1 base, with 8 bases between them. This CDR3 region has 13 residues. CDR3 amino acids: CASSWAGSYEQYF. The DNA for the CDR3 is TGTGCCAGCAGTTGGGCAGGTTCCTACGAGCAGTACTTC.

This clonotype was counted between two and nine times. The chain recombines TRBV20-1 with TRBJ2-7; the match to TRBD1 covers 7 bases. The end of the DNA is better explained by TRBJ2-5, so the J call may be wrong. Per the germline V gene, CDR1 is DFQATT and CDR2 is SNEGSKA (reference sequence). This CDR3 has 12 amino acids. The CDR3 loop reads CSAGQVQETQYF. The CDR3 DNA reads TGCAGTGCTGGACAGGTCCAAGAGACCCAGTACTTC.

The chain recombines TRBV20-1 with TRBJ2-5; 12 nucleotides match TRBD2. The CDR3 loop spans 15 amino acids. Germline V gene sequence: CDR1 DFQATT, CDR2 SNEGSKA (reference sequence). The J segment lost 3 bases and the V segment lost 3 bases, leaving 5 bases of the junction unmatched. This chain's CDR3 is CSARPSGRAKETQYF. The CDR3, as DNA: TGCAGTGCTAGGCCTAGCGGGAGGGCCAAAGAGACCCAGTACTTC.

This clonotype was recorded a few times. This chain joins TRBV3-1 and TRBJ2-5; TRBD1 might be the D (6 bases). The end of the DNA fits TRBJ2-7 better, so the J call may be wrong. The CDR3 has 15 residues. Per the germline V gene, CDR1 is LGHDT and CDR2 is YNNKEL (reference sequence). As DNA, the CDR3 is TGTGCCAGCAGCCAACAGGGGTTAGGGGCCTACGAGCAGTACTTC. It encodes CASSQQGLGAYEQYF.